These 11 T cell receptor beta chains came from one sample sequenced in a study of blood T cell repertoires in COVID-19. Only in-frame clones appear in the TCRdb table, and some are missing; sequencing was by immunoSEQ multiplex PCR. The profile covers nearly 55,000 clones, with 90% to 95% appearing a single time and roughly 7% taken by the ten largest. The sample consisted of peripheral blood. The receptors derive from a woman aged 55-69 years with active or convalescent COVID-19.

This chain connects TRBV7-2 to TRBJ1-4, with D possibly TRBD1 on 5 matching bases. The CDR3 sequence is 14 residues long. Between the trimmed V and J ends, which lost 7 bases and 5 bases, there was a span of 14 bases. CDR1 SGHTA and CDR2 FQGNSA come from the germline V gene. The CDR3 DNA is TGTGCCAGCACCCCCGTTCGGGGGAATGAAAAACTGTTTTTT. Translated, it gives CASTPVRGNEKLFF.

The chain has TRBV28 and TRBJ2-5, with 9 bases that match TRBD2. Germline V lookup: CDR1 MDHEN, CDR2 SYDVKM. The CDR3 has 15 residues. Trimming cost V 8 bases and J 4 bases; bases outside gene matches: 11. The CDR3 spells CASGLAREGTETQYF. The DNA of the CDR3 is TGTGCCAGCGGGTTGGCGCGGGAGGGCACAGAGACCCAGTACTTC.

The chain carries TRBV4-1 and TRBJ1-2, with D tentatively TRBD1 (6 bases). CDR1 is MGHRA and CDR2 is YSYEKL in the germline V gene. The CDR3 consists of 14 residues. The V end was cut by 3 bases, the J end by 6 bases, with 14 bases between. Here the CDR3 reads CASSHGQLMDGYTF. The CDR3 DNA reads TGCGCCAGCAGCCACGGACAGCTGATGGATGGCTACACCTTC.

The gene calls are TRBV27 and TRBJ1-6; no firm D call. Germline values: CDR1 MNHEY, CDR2 SMNVEV (reference sequence). There are 9 residues in the CDR3. Trimming cost V 11 bases and J 13 bases, with 9 bases left between them. DNA for the CDR3: TGTGCCCTAAATGTCCCCCTCCACTTT. Protein: CALNVPLHF.

The rearrangement joins TRBV28 to TRBJ2-7; 7 bases map to TRBD1. Germline lookup yields CDR1 MDHEN and CDR2 SYDVKM. V was clipped by 5 bases and J by 5 bases; unmatched bases: 6. The CDR3 contains 13 residues. The CDR3 protein is CASSIGGADEQYF. CDR3 nucleotides: TGTGCCAGCAGTATAGGGGGCGCTGACGAGCAGTACTTC. Drawing the rest from reference TRBV28 and TRBJ2-7, the complete variable domain is DVKVTQSSRYLVKRTGEKVFLECVQDMDHENMFWYRQDPGLGLRLIYFSYDVKMKEKGDIPEGYSVSREKKERFSLILESASTNQTSMYLCASSIGGADEQYFGPGTRLTVT.

This clone occurred a few times. V and J are TRBV4-1 and TRBJ2-5; D is possibly TRBD2 (5 bases). The germline V gene has CDR1 MGHRA and CDR2 YSYEKL. V was cut by 0 bases and J by 5 bases, with 16 bases left in between. This CDR3 region has 16 residues. The CDR3 nucleotides are TGCGCCAGCAGCCAAGAGGGTCGGGGTGGAGGCGAGACCCAGTACTTC. The encoded protein is CASSQEGRGGGETQYF.

The chain carries TRBV5-1 and TRBJ1-4; D uncertain. The CDR3 runs to 14 residues. Germline CDR1 SGHRS, CDR2 YFSETQ. V gave up 2 bases and J gave up 4 bases, with 9 bases separating them. CDR3 protein: CASSFNTINEKLFF. The CDR3 DNA is TGCGCCAGCAGCTTCAACACCATTAATGAAAAACTGTTTTTT.

The chain carries TRBV5-1 and TRBJ1-6; TRBD1 aligns across 9 bases. CDR3 length: 16 residues. V lost 0 bases to trimming and J lost 7 bases; unmatched junction nucleotides: 5. In germline, CDR1 is SGHRS, CDR2 YFSETQ. The CDR3 DNA reads as TGCGCCAGCAGCTTGGGGGGGACAGGGAAAAATTCACCCCTCCACTTT. It translates to CASSLGGTGKNSPLHF.

The CDR3 DNA is TGTGCCAGCGGTCCACTAGCGGGGAGAAGCTCCTACGAGCAGTACTTC. The encoded protein is CASGPLAGRSSYEQYF. This sequence joins TRBV27 and TRBJ2-7; 10 nucleotides align to TRBD2. Germline V CDR1 and CDR2: MNHEY, SMNVEV (reference sequence). The CDR3 length is 16 residues. The junction had 10 bases not matched to a gene; V was cut back by 8 bases and J by 0 bases.

The chain couples TRBV29-1 to TRBJ1-2; 10 bases are shared with TRBD1. CDR3 length: 13 amino acids. Germline CDR1 and CDR2: SQVTM and ANQGSEA. Losses at the gene ends were 6 bases for V and 10 bases for J; bases not matched to a gene: 11. The CDR3: CSVDGGTGVAYTF. DNA for the CDR3: TGCAGCGTCGACGGAGGGACAGGGGTAGCCTACACCTTC.

V and J are TRBV3-1 (or the pseudogene TRBV3-2) and TRBJ2-3; D gene uncertain. The CDR3 loop spans 14 amino acids. Germline V CDR1 and CDR2: LGHDT, YNNKEL (reference sequence). V dropped 2 bases and J dropped 5 bases, with 11 bases sitting between them. The CDR3 here is CASSQSPGQDTQYF. The CDR3 coding sequence is TGTGCCAGCAGCCAAAGCCCGGGTCAAGATACGCAGTATTTT.